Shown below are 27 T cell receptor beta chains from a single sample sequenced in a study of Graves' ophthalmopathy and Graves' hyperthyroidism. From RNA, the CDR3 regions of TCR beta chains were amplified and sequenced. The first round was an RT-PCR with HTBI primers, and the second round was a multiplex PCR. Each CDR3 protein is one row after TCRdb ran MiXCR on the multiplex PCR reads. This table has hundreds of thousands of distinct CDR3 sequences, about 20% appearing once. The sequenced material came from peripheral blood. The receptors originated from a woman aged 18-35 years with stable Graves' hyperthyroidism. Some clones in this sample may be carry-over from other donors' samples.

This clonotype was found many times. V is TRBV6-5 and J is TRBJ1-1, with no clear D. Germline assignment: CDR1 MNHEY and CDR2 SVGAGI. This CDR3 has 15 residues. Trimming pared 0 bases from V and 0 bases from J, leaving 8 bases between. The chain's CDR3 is CASSYSSGMNTEAFF. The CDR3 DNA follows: TGTGCCAGCAGTTACTCGTCCGGCATGAACACTGAAGCTTTCTTT.

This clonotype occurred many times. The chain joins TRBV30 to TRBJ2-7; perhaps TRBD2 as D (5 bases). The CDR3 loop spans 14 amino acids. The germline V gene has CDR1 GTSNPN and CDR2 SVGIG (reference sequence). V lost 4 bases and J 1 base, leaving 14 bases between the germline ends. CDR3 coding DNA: TGTGCCTGGAACCTGGGAACGGGGTCCTACGAGCAGTACTTC. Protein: CAWNLGTGSYEQYF.

CDR3 in DNA: TGTGCCAGCAGCGTAGTGCTGGGGTTGAACACTGAAGCTTTCTTT. Protein sequence: CASSVVLGLNTEAFF. The V call is TRBV9, the J call TRBJ1-1, with D unclear. The CDR3 spans 15 residues. The germline CDR1 and CDR2 sequences are SGDLS and YYNGEE. Trimming removed 0 bases from V and 0 bases from J, with 9 bases in between.

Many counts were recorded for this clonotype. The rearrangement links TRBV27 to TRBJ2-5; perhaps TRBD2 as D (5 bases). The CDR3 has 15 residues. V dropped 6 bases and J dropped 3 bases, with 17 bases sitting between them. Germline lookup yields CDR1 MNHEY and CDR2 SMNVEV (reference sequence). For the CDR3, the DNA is TGTGCCAGCAGCTCACCCGGACTCGGAGAAGAGACCCAGTACTTC. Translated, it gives CASSSPGLGEETQYF.

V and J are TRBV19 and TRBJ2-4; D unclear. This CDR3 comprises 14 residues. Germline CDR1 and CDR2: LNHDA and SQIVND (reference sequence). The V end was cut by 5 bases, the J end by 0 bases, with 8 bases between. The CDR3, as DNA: TGTGCCAGTAGTGGAGAATTAGCCAAAAACATTCAGTACTTC. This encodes CASSGELAKNIQYF.

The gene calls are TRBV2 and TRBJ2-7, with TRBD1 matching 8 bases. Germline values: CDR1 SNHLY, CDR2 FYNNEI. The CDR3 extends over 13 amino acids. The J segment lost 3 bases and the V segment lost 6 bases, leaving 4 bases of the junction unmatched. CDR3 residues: CASRGRGRYEQYF. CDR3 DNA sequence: TGTGCCAGCAGGGGCAGGGGGCGCTACGAGCAGTACTTC.

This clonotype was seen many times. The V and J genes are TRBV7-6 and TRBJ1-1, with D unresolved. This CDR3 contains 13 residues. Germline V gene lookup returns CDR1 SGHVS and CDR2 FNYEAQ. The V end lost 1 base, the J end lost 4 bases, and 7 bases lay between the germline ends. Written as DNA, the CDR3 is TGTGCCAGCAGCTTAGAGGGATTCACTGAAGCTTTCTTT. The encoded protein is CASSLEGFTEAFF.

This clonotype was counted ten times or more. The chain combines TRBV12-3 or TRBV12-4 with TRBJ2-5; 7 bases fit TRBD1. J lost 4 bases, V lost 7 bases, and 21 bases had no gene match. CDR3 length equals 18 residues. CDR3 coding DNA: TGTGCCAGCAACTCGCTTCCCCCCCAGTGGGCAGGGGGAGAGACCCAGTACTTC. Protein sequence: CASNSLPPQWAGGETQYF.

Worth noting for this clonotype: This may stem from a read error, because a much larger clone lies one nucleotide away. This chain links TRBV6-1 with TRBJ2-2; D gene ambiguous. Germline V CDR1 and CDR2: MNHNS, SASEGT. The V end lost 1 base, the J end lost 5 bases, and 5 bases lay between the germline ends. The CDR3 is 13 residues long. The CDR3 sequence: CASSEGETGELFF. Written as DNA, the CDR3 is TGTGCCAGCAGTGAAGGGGAAACCGGGGAGCTGTTTTTT.

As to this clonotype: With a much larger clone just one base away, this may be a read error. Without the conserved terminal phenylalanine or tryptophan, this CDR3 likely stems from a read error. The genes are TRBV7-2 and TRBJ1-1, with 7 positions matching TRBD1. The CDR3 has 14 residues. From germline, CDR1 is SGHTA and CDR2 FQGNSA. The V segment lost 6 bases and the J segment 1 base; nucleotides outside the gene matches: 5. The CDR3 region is CASRHGQANTEAFV. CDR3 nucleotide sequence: TGTGCCAGCAGGCACGGACAGGCGAACACTGAAGCTTTCGTT.

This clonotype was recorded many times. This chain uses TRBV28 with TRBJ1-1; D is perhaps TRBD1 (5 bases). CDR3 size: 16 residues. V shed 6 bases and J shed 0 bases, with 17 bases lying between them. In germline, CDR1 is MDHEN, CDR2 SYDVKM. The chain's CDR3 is CASSPNPGTVNTEAFF. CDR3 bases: TGTGCCAGCAGCCCCAACCCGGGGACGGTGAACACTGAAGCTTTCTTT.

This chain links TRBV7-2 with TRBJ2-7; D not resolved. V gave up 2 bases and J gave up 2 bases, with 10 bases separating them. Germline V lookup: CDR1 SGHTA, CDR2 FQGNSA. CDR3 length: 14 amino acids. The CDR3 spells CASSLNGVTYEQYF. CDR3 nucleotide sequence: TGTGCCAGCAGCTTAAACGGAGTGACCTACGAGCAGTACTTC.

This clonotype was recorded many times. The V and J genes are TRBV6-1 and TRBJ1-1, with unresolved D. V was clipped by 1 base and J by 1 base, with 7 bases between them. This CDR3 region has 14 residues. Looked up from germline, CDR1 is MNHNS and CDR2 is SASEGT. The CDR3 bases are TGTGCCAGCAGTGAAGGGATACCGAACACTGAAGCTTTCTTT. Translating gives CASSEGIPNTEAFF.

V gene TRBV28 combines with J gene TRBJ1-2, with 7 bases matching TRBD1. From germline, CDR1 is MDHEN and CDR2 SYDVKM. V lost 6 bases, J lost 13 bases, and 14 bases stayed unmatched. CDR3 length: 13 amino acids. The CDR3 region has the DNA TGTGCCAGCAGCCGCCGGACAGGTCGGGGCGTCACCTTC. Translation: CASSRRTGRGVTF.

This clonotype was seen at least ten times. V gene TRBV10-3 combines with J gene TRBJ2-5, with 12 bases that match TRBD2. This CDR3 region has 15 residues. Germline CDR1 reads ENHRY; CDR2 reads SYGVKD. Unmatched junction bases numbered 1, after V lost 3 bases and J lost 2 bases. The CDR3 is CAISETSGGQETQYF. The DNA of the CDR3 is TGTGCCATCAGTGAAACTAGCGGGGGGCAAGAGACCCAGTACTTC.

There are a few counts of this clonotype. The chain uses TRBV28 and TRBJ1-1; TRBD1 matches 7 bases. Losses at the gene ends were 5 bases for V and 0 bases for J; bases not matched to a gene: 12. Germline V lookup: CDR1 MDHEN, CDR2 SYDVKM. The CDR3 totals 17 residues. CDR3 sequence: CASSTSFSGQMNTEAFF. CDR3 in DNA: TGTGCCAGCAGTACTTCATTCTCGGGACAGATGAACACTGAAGCTTTCTTT. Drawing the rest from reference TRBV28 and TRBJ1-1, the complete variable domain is DVKVTQSSRYLVKRTGEKVFLECVQDMDHENMFWYRQDPGLGLRLIYFSYDVKMKEKGDIPEGYSVSREKKERFSLILESASTNQTSMYLCASSTSFSGQMNTEAFFGQGTRLTVV.

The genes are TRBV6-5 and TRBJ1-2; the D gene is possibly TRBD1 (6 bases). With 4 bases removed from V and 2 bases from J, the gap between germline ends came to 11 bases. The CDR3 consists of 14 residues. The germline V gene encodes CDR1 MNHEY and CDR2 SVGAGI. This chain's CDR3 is CASSSRGPNYGYTF. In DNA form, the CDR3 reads TGTGCCAGCAGTTCGCGGGGGCCAAACTATGGCTACACCTTC.

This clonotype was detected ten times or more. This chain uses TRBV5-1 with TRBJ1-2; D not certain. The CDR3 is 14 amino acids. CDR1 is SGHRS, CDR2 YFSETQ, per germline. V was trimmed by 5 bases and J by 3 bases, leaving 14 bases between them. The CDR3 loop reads CASRPDGPYYGYTF. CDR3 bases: TGCGCCAGCAGACCCGACGGACCTTACTATGGCTACACCTTC.

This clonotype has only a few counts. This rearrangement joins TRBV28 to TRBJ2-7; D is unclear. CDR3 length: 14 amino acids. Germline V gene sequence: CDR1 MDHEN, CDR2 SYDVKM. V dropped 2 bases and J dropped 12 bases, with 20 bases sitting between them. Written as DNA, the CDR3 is TGTGCCAGCAGTTTAACCCCCCAGGCTACGAGCATGTACTTC. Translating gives CASSLTPQATSMYF.

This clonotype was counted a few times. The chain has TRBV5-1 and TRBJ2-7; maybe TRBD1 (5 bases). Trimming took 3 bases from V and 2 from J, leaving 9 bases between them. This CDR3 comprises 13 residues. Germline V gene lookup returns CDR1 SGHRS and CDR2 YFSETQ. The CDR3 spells CASSSDNAYEQYF. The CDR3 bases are TGCGCCAGCAGCTCGGACAACGCCTACGAGCAGTACTTC.

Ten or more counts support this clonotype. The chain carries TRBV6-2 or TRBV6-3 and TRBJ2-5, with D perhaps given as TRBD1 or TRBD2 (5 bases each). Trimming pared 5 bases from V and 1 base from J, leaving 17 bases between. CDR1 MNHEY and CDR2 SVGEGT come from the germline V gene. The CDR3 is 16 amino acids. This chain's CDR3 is CASSRRVFGGQETQYF. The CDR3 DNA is TGTGCCAGCAGTCGAAGGGTTTTTGGGGGCCAAGAGACCCAGTACTTC.

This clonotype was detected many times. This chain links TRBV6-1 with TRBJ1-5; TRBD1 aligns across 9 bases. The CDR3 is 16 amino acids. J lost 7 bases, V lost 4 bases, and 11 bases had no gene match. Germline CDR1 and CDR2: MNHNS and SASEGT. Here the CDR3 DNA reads TGTGCCAGCAGTGGGACGTTCAGACAGGGGGGCCAGCCCCAGCATTTT. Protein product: CASSGTFRQGGQPQHF.

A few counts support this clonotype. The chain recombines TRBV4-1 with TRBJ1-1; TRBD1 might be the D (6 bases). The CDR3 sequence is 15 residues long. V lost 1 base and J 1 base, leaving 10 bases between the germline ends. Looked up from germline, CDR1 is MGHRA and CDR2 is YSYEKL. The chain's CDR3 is CASSQVGQRNTEAFF. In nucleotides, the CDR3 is TGCGCCAGCAGCCAAGTAGGACAGCGGAACACTGAAGCTTTCTTT.

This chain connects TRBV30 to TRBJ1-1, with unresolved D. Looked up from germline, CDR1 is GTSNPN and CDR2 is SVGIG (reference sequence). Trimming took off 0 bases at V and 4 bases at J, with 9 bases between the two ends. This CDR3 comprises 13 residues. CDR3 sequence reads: CAWSVLGITEAFF. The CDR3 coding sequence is TGTGCCTGGAGTGTACTTGGGATCACTGAAGCTTTCTTT.

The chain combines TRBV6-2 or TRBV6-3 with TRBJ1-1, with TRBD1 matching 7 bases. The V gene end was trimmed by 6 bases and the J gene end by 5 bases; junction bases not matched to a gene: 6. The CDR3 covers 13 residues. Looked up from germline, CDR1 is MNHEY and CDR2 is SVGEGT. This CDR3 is CASRAPGGTEAFF. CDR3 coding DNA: TGTGCCAGCAGAGCTCCAGGGGGAACTGAAGCTTTCTTT.

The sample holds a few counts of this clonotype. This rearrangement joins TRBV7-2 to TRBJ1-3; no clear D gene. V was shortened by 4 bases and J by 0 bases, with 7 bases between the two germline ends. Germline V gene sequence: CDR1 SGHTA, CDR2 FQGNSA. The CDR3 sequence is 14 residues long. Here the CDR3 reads CASSSSVSGNTIYF. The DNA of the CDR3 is TGTGCCAGCAGCTCATCAGTCTCTGGAAACACCATATATTTT.

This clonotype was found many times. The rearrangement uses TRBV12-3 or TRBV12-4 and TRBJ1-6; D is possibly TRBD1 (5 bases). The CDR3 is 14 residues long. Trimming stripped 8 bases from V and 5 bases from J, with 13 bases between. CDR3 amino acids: CASVGGFHNSPLHF. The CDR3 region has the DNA TGTGCCAGCGTCGGGGGATTCCATAATTCACCCCTCCACTTT.